The sequence of this TCR beta chain was determined in a study of Ad26.COV2.S vaccination and SARS-CoV-2 variants. Study details: Administration of Ad26.COV2.S was intramuscular, either once or twice 56 days apart.

Data came from immunoSEQ multiplex PCR; TCRdb stores just in-frame clones and leaves some out. The sample has about 280,000 clones; about 90% are singletons. The treatment denotes: 15 to 20 received Ad26.COV2.S at low or high dose, single or two shots; roughly 5 received placebo; per-sample allocation not given. Day 63 following the first vaccine or placebo injection was when the samples were taken. An adult aged 18-55 years in Boston served as the donor. The V end lost 2 bases, the J end lost 7 bases, and 9 bases lay between the germline ends. The CDR3 runs to 13 residues. The germline V gene has CDR1 MRHNA and CDR2 SNTAGT. On this clone itself: The same CDR3 arises from other DNA sequences in this sample as well.

The TCR originated in a person aged 18-65 years who received the Ad26.COV2.S COVID-19 vaccine or a placebo. V and J are TRBV6-4 and TRBJ2-1, with D tentatively TRBD2 (6 bases). The input for sequencing was peripheral blood, taken in a trial of Ad26.COV2.S vaccine versus placebo. The CDR3 sequence is CASSDEGRNEQFF. The DNA for the CDR3 is TGTGCCAGCAGTGACGAGGGGAGGAATGAGCAGTTCTTC.